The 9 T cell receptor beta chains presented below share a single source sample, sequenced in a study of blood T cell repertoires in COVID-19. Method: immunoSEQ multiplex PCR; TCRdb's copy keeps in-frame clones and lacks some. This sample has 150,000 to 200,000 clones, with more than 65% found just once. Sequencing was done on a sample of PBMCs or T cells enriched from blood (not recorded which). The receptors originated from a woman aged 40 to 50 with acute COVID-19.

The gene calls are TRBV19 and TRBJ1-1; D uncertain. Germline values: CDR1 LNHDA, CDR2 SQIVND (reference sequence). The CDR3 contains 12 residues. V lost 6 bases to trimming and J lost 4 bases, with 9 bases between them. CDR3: CASREVGTEAFF. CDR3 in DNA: TGTGCCAGTAGGGAGGTGGGCACTGAAGCTTTCTTT.

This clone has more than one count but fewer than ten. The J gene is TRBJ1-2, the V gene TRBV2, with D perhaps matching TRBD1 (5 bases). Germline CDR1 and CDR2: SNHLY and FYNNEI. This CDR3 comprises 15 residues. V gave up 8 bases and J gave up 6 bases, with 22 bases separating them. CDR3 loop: CASVLDWGVRNGYTF. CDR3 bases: TGTGCCAGCGTCCTAGATTGGGGCGTGAGAAATGGCTACACCTTC.

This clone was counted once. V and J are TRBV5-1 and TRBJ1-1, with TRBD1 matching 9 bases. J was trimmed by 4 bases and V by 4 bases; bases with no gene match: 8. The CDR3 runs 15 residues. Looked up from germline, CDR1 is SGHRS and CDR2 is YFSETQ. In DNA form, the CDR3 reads TGCGCCAGCAGCCCGCAGGGGACAGGGTCCACTGAAGCTTTCTTT. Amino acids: CASSPQGTGSTEAFF.

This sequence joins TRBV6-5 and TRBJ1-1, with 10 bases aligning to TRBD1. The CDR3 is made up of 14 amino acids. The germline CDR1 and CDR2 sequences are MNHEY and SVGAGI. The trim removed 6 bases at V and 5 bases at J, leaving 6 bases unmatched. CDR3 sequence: CASRPGQGGTEAFF. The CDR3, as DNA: TGTGCCAGCAGACCCGGACAGGGGGGAACTGAAGCTTTCTTT.

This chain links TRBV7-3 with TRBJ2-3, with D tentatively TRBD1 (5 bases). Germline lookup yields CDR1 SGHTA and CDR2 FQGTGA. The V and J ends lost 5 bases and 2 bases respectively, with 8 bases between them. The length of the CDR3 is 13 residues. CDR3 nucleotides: TGTGCCAGCAGCAAACAGGCCACAGATACGCAGTATTTT. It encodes CASSKQATDTQYF. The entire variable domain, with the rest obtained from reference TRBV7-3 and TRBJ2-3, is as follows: GAGVSQTPSNKVTEKGKYVELRCDPISGHTALYWYRQSLGQGPEFLIYFQGTGAADDSGLPNDRFFAVRPEGSVSTLKIQRTERGDSAVYLCASSKQATDTQYFGPGTRLTVL.

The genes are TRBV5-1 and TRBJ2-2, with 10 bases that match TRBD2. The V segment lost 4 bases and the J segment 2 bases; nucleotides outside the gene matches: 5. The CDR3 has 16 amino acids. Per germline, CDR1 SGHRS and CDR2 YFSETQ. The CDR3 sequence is CASSPRTSGNTGELFF. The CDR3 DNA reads TGCGCCAGCAGCCCTCGGACTAGCGGCAACACCGGGGAGCTGTTTTTT.

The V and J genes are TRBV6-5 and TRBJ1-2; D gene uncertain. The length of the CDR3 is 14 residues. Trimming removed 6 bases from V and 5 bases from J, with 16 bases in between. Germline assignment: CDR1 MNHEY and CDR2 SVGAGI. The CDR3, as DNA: TGTGCCAGCAGGGAGACGAAGGGAGGTTATGGCTACACCTTC. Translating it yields CASRETKGGYGYTF.

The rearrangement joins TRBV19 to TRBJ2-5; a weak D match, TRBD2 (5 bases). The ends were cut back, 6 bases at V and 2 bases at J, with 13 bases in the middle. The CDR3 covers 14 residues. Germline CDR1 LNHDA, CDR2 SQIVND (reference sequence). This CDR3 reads CASSKRGGQETQYF. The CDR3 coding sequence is TGTGCCAGTAGCAAAAGAGGAGGTCAAGAGACCCAGTACTTC.

Here the CDR3 DNA reads TGTGCCAGCAGGCACAGGGATGGCTACACCTTC. Translated: CASRHRDGYTF. The chain carries TRBV6-9 and TRBJ1-2; a weak D match, TRBD1 (6 bases). Trimming removed 6 bases from V and 6 bases from J, with 8 bases in between. Germline CDR1 is MNHGY and CDR2 is SVAAGI. The CDR3 is made up of 11 amino acids.